This T cell receptor beta chain was identified during a study of technical replicates of blood from a few donors. The sample holds one count of this clone. Profiled with immunoSEQ multiplex PCR; TCRdb holds only in-frame clones, not every one. The table shows about 80,000 clones, with about 95% occurring only once. The CDR3 extends over 16 amino acids. In germline, CDR1 is MNHEY, CDR2 SMNVEV (reference sequence). V was cut by 6 bases and J by 2 bases, with 19 bases left in between. The sample comprised T cells isolated from PBMCs. This chain links TRBV27 with TRBJ1-2; weak D call: TRBD1 (6 bases). This sequence was found in a human donor in good health. CDR3 DNA: TGTGCCAGCAGCCCCGAAACCTCACAGGGAAACTATGGCTACACCTTC. Amino acids: CASSPETSQGNYGYTF.